One and the same sample provided the 16 T cell receptor beta chains below, sequenced in a study of T cell repertoires in cytomegalovirus infection. TCRdb used MiXCR to reprocess the reads, holding one entry per CDR3 protein. Of 830,000 or so distinct CDR3 sequences in the sample, less than 35% were seen once. Their antigens remain unidentified. Sample: cultured CD8+ T cells from PBMCs, taken from culture after CMV antigen stimulation. These receptor sequences come from a human donor in good health (CMV status not recorded). Some clones in this sample may be carry-over from other donors' samples.

V and J are TRBV29-1 and TRBJ1-1; the D is unclear. The length of the CDR3 is 12 residues. The V end lost 7 bases, the J end lost 0 bases, and 9 bases lay between the germline ends. CDR1 and CDR2 from the germline V gene are SQVTM and ANQGSEA. CDR3 sequence (DNA): TGCAGCGCCTTAAGGATGAACACTGAAGCTTTCTTT. Its translation is CSALRMNTEAFF.

The gene calls are TRBV19 and TRBJ2-1; D is undetermined. This CDR3 contains 13 residues. Germline-derived CDR1 and CDR2 are LNHDA and SQIVND (reference sequence). With 7 bases removed from V and 2 bases from J, the gap between germline ends came to 9 bases. The CDR3 DNA sequence: TGTGCCAGTATGGGCCAAACCTACAATGAGCAGTTCTTC. This codes for CASMGQTYNEQFF.

This clonotype has only a few counts. This chain connects TRBV5-6 to TRBJ2-7, with D possibly TRBD2 on 6 matching bases. CDR1 and CDR2 (germline): SGHDT, YYEEEE. V lost 0 bases and J lost 6, with 10 bases in between. This CDR3 contains 13 residues. CDR3 protein: CASSLGRGVEQYF. CDR3 DNA: TGTGCCAGCAGCTTGGGGCGGGGAGTCGAGCAGTACTTC.

This clonotype was recorded only once. J is TRBJ2-7 and V is TRBV27; D possibly uses TRBD1 or TRBD2 (6 bases each). V was cut by 5 bases and J by 4 bases, with 21 bases left in between. Germline-derived CDR1 and CDR2 are MNHEY and SMNVEV (reference sequence). CDR3 size: 16 residues. This CDR3 is CASSPNLKGGGYEQYF. The DNA for the CDR3 is TGTGCCAGCAGTCCCAACCTGAAAGGGGGAGGTTACGAGCAGTACTTC.

The chain employs TRBV7-4 and TRBJ2-5; D may correspond to TRBD1 or TRBD2 (5 bases each). The CDR3 has 15 amino acids. Germline loops: CDR1 SGHVT, CDR2 SQSDAQ. V was trimmed by 5 bases and J by 4 bases, leaving 17 bases between them. As DNA, the CDR3 is TGTGCCAGCAGCCCTGGGCTTACAGGAGGAGAGACCCAGTACTTC. The encoded protein is CASSPGLTGGETQYF. Filled out from reference TRBV7-4 and TRBJ2-5, the complete variable domain reads GAGVSQSPRYKVAKRGRDVALRCDSISGHVTLYWYRQTLGQGSEVLTYSQSDAQRDKSGRPSGRFSAERPERSVSTLKIQRTEQGDSAVYLCASSPGLTGGETQYFGPGTRLLVL.

Ten or more counts support this clonotype. The chain links TRBV6-6 to TRBJ2-1; the D gene could be TRBD1 or TRBD2 (5 bases each). The CDR3 consists of 15 residues. The germline V gene encodes CDR1 MNHNY and CDR2 SVGAGI (reference sequence). V was clipped by 0 bases and J by 5 bases, with 11 bases between them. CDR3 amino acids: CASSYSQGRDNEQFF. In DNA, the CDR3 is TGTGCCAGCAGTTACTCTCAGGGACGGGACAATGAGCAGTTCTTC.

This clonotype was seen repeatedly, ten times or more. The chain carries TRBV7-8 and TRBJ2-1; a possible D gene is TRBD2 (6 bases). V was shortened by 4 bases and J by 0 bases, with 13 bases between the two germline ends. The CDR3 sequence is 16 residues long. The germline CDR1 and CDR2 sequences are SGHVS and FQNEAQ. The CDR3 sequence: CASSSPGGVSYNEQFF. The CDR3 DNA follows: TGTGCCAGCAGCTCCCCCGGGGGAGTCTCCTACAATGAGCAGTTCTTC.

This clonotype was found a few times. V is TRBV6-5 and J is TRBJ1-2; 7 bases align to TRBD1. CDR3 length equals 19 residues. Germline CDR1 MNHEY, CDR2 SVGAGI. J lost 5 bases, V lost 8 bases, and 26 bases had no gene match. The CDR3 sequence: CASGWVVEGAPQNPYGYTF. The DNA of the CDR3 is TGTGCCAGCGGCTGGGTGGTAGAGGGGGCGCCGCAGAATCCTTATGGCTACACCTTC.

This clonotype was seen repeatedly, ten times or more. This chain joins TRBV28 and TRBJ2-3, with TRBD2 matching over 14 bases. The V gene's germline CDR1 is MDHEN and CDR2 SYDVKM. The V and J ends lost 3 bases and 1 base, in that order; junction bases with no gene match: 6. This CDR3 is built from 18 residues. The CDR3 coding sequence is TGTGCCAGCAGTTTTTCCTTGGGACTAGCGGGGGGCACAGATACGCAGTATTTT. Translating gives CASSFSLGLAGGTDTQYF.

To note about this clonotype: Its ends do not fully match the called genes, so a read error is possible. The chain uses TRBV13 and TRBJ2-2; 8 positions match TRBD1. Germline V gene data show CDR1 as PRHDT and CDR2 as FYEKMQ (reference sequence). The CDR3 runs to 16 residues. The DNA for the CDR3 is TGTGTCAGCAGCCCGGGACAGGAAAAACGTACCGGGGAGCTGTTTTTT. It translates to CVSSPGQEKRTGELFF.

The J gene is TRBJ2-5, the V gene TRBV5-6; a possible D gene is TRBD2 (6 bases). V dropped 1 base and J dropped 4 bases, with 11 bases sitting between them. CDR1 is SGHDT, CDR2 YYEEEE, per germline. CDR3 length: 14 amino acids. CDR3 amino acids: CASSLSWGVETQYF. The CDR3 coding sequence is TGTGCCAGCAGCTTGTCATGGGGGGTAGAGACCCAGTACTTC.

This clonotype has ten or more counts. The V gene is TRBV27, the J gene TRBJ1-2; TRBD1 matches at 8 bases. V was clipped by 5 bases and J by 4 bases; unmatched bases: 3. CDR3 length: 13 residues. Germline lookup yields CDR1 MNHEY and CDR2 SMNVEV (reference sequence). The CDR3 coding sequence is TGTGCCAGCAGTCCAGGGGGCGGCTATGGCTACACCTTC. This sequence encodes CASSPGGGYGYTF.

This clonotype was observed a few times. V is TRBV5-6 and J is TRBJ1-1, with no clear D. Trimming stripped 3 bases from V and 6 bases from J, with 12 bases between. Germline V gene lookup returns CDR1 SGHDT and CDR2 YYEEEE. The CDR3 length is 13 residues. CDR3 DNA: TGTGCCAGCAGCTCCAGAGTTTACCCTGAAGCTTTCTTT. Its protein is CASSSRVYPEAFF. Using reference TRBV5-6 and TRBJ1-1 for the parts outside the CDR3, the full variable domain is DAGVTQSPTHLIKTRGQQVTLRCSPKSGHDTVSWYQQALGQGPQFIFQYYEEEERQRGNFPDRFSGHQFPNYSSELNVNALLLGDSALYLCASSSRVYPEAFFGQGTRLTVV.

The J gene is TRBJ1-5, the V gene TRBV5-6; D is unclear. V shed 4 bases and J shed 1 base, with 15 bases lying between them. The germline V gene encodes CDR1 SGHDT and CDR2 YYEEEE. The CDR3 has 16 amino acids. The CDR3 reads CASSQRDGGSNQPQHF. The DNA for the CDR3 is TGTGCCAGCAGCCAGCGTGACGGAGGCAGCAATCAGCCCCAGCATTTT.

This clonotype was counted only a few times. The chain combines TRBV10-3 with TRBJ1-1; D unresolved. Looked up from germline, CDR1 is ENHRY and CDR2 is SYGVKD. The CDR3 extends over 11 amino acids. V was cut by 6 bases and J by 9 bases, with 11 bases left in between. The CDR3 bases are TGTGCCATCAGGGCAGGAGCCAAAGCTTTCTTT. Residues: CAIRAGAKAFF.

The chain recombines TRBV20-1 with TRBJ2-1; D perhaps matches TRBD2 (6 bases). Trimming removed 1 base from V and 6 bases from J, with 7 bases in between. CDR3 size: 12 residues. Germline values: CDR1 DFQATT, CDR2 SNEGSKA (reference sequence). CDR3: CSARVAANEQFF. CDR3 nucleotide sequence: TGCAGTGCTAGAGTAGCGGCCAATGAGCAGTTCTTC.